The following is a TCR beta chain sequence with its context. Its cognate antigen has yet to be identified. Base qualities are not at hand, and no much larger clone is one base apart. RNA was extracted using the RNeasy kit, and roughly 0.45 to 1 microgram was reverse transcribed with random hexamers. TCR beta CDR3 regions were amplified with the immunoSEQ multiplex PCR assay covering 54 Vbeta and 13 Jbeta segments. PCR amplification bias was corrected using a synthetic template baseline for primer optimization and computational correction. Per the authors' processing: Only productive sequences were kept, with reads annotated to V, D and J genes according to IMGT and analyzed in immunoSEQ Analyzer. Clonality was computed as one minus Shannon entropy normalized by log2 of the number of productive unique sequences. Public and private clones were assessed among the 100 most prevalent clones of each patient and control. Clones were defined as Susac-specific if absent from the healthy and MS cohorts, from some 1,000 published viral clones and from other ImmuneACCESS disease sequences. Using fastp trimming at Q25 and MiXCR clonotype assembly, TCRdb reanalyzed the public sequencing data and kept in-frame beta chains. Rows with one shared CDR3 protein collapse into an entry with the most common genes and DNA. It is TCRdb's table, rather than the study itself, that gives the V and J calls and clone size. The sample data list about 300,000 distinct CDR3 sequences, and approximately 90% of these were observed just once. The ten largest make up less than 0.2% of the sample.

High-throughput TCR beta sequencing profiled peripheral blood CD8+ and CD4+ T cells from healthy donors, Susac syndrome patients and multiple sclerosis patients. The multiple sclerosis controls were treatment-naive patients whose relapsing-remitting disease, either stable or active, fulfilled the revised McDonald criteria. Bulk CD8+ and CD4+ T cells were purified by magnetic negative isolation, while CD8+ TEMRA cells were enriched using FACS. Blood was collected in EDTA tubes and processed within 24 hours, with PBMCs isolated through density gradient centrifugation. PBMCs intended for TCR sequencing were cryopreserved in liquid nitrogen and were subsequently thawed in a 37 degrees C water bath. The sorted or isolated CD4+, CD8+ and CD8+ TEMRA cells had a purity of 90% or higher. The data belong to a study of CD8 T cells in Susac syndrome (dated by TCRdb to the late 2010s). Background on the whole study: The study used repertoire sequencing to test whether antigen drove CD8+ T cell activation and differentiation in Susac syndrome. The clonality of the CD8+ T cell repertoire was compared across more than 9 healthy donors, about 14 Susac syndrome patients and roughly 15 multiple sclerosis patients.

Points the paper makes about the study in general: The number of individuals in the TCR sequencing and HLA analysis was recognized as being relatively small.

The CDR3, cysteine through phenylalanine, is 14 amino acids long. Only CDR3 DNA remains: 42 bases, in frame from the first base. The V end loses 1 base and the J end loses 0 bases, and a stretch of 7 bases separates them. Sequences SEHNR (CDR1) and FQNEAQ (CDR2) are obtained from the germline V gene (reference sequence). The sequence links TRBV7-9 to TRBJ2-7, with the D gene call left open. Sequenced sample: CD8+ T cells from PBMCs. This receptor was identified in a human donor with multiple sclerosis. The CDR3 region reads CASSLVPGSYEQYF. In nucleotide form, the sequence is TGTGCCAGCAGCTTAGTTCCGGGCTCCTACGAGCAGTACTTC.